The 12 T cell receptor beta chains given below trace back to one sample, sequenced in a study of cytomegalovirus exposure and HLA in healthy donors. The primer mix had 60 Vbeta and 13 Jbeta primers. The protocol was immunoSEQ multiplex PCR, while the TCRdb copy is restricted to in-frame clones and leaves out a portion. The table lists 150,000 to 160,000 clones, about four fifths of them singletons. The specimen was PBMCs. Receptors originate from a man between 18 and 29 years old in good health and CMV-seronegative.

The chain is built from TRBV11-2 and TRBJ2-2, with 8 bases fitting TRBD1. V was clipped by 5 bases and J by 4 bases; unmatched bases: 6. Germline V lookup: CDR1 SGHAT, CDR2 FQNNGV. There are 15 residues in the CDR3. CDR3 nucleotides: TGTGCCAGCAGCACCTTGACAGGGGTCACCGGGGAGCTGTTTTTT. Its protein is CASSTLTGVTGELFF. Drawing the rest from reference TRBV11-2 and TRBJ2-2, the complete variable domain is EAGVAQSPRYKIIEKRQSVAFWCNPISGHATLYWYQQILGQGPKLLIQFQNNGVVDDSQLPKDRFSAERLKGVDSTLKIQPAKLEDSAVYLCASSTLTGVTGELFFGEGSRLTVL.

CDR3 DNA: TGTGCCAGTAGTATCGCCCCCTTCCGGGACAGGGGGGGAACGGATCAGCCCCAGCATTTT. Its translation is CASSIAPFRDRGGTDQPQHF. This rearrangement joins TRBV19 to TRBJ1-5, with 11 bases aligning to TRBD1. After removal of 3 bases from V and 5 bases from J, the junction contained 18 bases not matched to a gene. This CDR3 has 20 residues. Germline V CDR1 and CDR2: LNHDA, SQIVND (reference sequence).

The CDR3 loop reads CASSPVERGPSEQYF. The DNA for the CDR3 is TGTGCCAGCTCACCAGTAGAGCGCGGCCCCAGCGAGCAGTACTTC. The V and J genes are TRBV18 and TRBJ2-7; D ambiguous. Germline V lookup: CDR1 KGHSH, CDR2 LQKENI. V was clipped by 2 bases and J by 6 bases, with 17 bases between them. The CDR3 has 15 amino acids.

In nucleotides, the CDR3 is TGTGCCAGCAGTCCCTCAGGCACTAATGAAAAACTGTTTTTT. This encodes CASSPSGTNEKLFF. V usage is TRBV28 and J usage is TRBJ1-4; no definite D call. V lost 5 bases and J 2 bases, leaving 9 bases between the germline ends. This CDR3 is built from 14 residues. The germline gives CDR1 MDHEN, CDR2 SYDVKM.

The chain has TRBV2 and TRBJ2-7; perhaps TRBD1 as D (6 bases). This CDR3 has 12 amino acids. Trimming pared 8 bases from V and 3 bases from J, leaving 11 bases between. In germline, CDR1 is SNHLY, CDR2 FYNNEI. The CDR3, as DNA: TGTGCCAGCGCAGGGGAAAGCTACGAGCAGTACGTC. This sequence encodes CASAGESYEQYV.

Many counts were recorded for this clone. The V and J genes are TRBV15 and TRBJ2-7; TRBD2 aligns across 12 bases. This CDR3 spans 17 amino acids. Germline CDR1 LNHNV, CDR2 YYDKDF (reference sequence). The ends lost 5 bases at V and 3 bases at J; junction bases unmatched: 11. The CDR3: CATSPGGTSGGFYEQYF. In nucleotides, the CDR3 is TGTGCCACCAGCCCAGGAGGAACTAGCGGGGGGTTCTACGAGCAGTACTTC.

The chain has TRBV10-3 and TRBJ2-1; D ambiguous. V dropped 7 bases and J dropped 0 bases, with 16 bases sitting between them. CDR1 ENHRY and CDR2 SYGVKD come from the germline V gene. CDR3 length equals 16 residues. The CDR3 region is CAIIDLVSSSYNEQFF. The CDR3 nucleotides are TGTGCCATCATTGATCTCGTTTCCTCCTCCTACAATGAGCAGTTCTTC.

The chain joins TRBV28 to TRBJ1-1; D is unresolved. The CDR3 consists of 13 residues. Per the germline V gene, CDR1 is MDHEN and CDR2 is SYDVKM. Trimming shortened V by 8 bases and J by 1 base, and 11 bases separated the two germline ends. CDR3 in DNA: TGTGCCAGCGGAGGGCAGTCGAACACTGAAGCTTTCTTT. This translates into CASGGQSNTEAFF.

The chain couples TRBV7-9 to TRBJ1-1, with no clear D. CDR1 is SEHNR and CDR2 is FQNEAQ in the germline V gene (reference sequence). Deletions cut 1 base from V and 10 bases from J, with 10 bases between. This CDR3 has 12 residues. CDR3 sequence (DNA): TGTGCCAGCAGCTTAGGGATGGCGGGAGCTTTCTTT. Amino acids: CASSLGMAGAFF. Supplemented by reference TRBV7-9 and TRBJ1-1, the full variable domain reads DTGVSQNPRHKITKRGQNVTFRCDPISEHNRLYWYRQTLGQGPEFLTYFQNEAQLEKSRLLSDRFSAERPKGSFSTLEIQRTEQGDSAMYLCASSLGMAGAFFGQGTRLTVV.

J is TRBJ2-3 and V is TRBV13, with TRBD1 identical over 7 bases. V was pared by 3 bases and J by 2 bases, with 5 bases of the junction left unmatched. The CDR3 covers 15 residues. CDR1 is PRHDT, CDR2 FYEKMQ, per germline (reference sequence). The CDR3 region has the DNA TGTGCCAGCAGCTTCCCTAGGGGGCCCACAGATACGCAGTATTTT. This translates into CASSFPRGPTDTQYF.

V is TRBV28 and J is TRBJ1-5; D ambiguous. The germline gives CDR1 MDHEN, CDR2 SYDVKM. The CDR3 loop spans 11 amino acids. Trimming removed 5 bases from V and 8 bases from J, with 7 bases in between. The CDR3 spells CASSLREPQHF. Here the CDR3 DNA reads TGTGCCAGCAGTCTACGGGAGCCCCAGCATTTT.

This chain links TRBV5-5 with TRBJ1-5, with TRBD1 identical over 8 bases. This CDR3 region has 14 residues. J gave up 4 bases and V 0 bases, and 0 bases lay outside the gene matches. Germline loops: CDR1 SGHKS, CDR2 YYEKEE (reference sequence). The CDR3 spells CASSLGTGNQPQHF. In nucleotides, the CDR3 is TGTGCCAGCAGCTTGGGGACAGGGAATCAGCCCCAGCATTTT.